This T cell receptor (beta chain) was obtained from a study of blood T cell repertoires in COVID-19 (dated by TCRdb to 2018 to 2021). Regarding the study in general: Samples from collaborators originated in the United States, Italy and Spain and spanned both the acute and convalescent phases of COVID-19. The prospective study material was composed of cDNA or gDNA derived from T cells, B-cell-depleted T cells, or PBMCs. Deeply sampled blood TCRbeta repertoires from subjects exposed to, actively infected with, or recovered from COVID-19 were included in the dataset. The repertoires were made available in a free public database intended to serve as a resource for research on the immune response to SARS-CoV-2. The samples were drawn from two sources: the first 160 participants of the ongoing ImmuneRACE study, and 1,000 to 1,500 subjects contributed by 6 global collaborators. Nearly every sample came with metadata listing a de-identified subject ID, COVID-19 status, age in years and sex. HLA class I and class II types, where available, came from metadata supplied by the sample provider rather than from assay-based typing. The paper as a whole reports these results and caveats: The amount of clinical and demographic metadata varied by source and participant and was provided uncurated.

Counted from cysteine to phenylalanine, this CDR3 has 16 amino acids. This entry keeps only the CDR3 DNA: 48 bases, framed from base 1. In the germline V gene, CDR1 corresponds to SGHAT and CDR2 to FQNNGV. Trimming takes 1 base off V and 6 bases off J; junction bases not matched to a gene: 12. As to this clone: The clone's antigen remains unknown. No base quality values were provided; no much bigger clone lies one nucleotide off.

The collaborating institutions used their own protocols to collect whole blood in K2EDTA tubes. For TCRbeta analysis, collaborator samples were shipped as frozen whole blood, as isolated PBMCs, or as DNA extracted from either sample type. TCRbeta CDR3 regions were amplified from genomic DNA by means of the immunoSEQ Assay, a bias-controlled multiplex PCR. The authors processed their data as follows. The number of nucleated cells in each sample was estimated from the amplification of reference gene primers within the assay. Sequence reads were collapsed and filtered to measure the absolute abundance of every unique TCRbeta CDR3 rearrangement. Productive Simpson clonality was computed per sample as the square root of Simpson's diversity index over productive rearrangements. What TCRdb holds here is the immuneACCESS table cut down to in-frame rearrangements. Part of the clones is not present; checked against another copy, under half of the missing clones reflect an unresolved V gene, and the others are unexplained. That table gives V, J and clone size, and the DNA gave D and trimming. The sample contains about 280,000 clones, around 89% of them found a single time. The leading ten clones occupy 4.6% of the sample.

The sequenced sample was peripheral blood. The V and J segments used are TRBV11-2 and TRBJ2-7; TRBD2 agrees with 7 junctional bases. The clonotype was recovered from a middle-aged man with acute or convalescent COVID-19. The nucleotide sequence reads TGTGCCAGCAGCTTAGGGGCCTGGGGAGGGACGGCCGAGCAGTACTTC. This encodes CASSLGAWGGTAEQYF.